Listed below are T cell receptor beta chains from one sample, sequenced in a study of molecular identifiers for immune sequencing clone quantification. A single record per CDR3 protein comes from TCRdb applying MiXCR to the PCR reads. Of approximately 590,000 distinct CDR3 sequences in the sample, roughly 27% are singletons; the top ten hold approximately 0.75%. Sequencing used naive CD8+ T cells from blood, with Jurkat cell RNA spiked in. The receptors here all came from a human donor in good health. Some libraries in this study had Jurkat cell RNA spiked in. Each CDR3 is given with its conserved first and last residue. Rows may omit the clone size; those that give it use once, few, many or a size class.

CDR3aa	len	v_gene	j_gene	abundance
CASSPSPGAKNIQYF	15	TRBV14	TRBJ2-4	NA
CASTTLGSQETQNF	14	TRBV25-1	TRBJ2-5	NA
CASSHLQAGTLYEQYF	16	TRBV3-1	TRBJ2-7	many
CASSFLPDRLYEQYF	15	TRBV28	TRBJ2-7	many
CASSLWGMGNQPQHF	15	TRBV5-6	TRBJ1-5	few
CASPFWPGQSTGELFF	16	TRBV6-4	TRBJ2-2	many
CASSYPGPADTDTQYF	16	TRBV12-3/TRBV12-4	TRBJ2-3	NA
CASSLFLIGTEGDTQYF	17	TRBV4-3	TRBJ2-3	NA
CSVEGSSGDYEQYF	14	TRBV29-1	TRBJ2-7	many
CASSIGGVSGNTIYF	15	TRBV19	TRBJ1-3	few
CASSGQASSYNEQFF	15	TRBV6-2/TRBV6-3	TRBJ2-1	few
CSARKNTEAFF	11	TRBV20-1	TRBJ1-1	many
CASSLEPSGANVLTF	15	TRBV7-2	TRBJ2-6	many
CASSAPGLAGSTQYF	15	TRBV7-9	TRBJ2-5	NA
CASSWAGDTQYF	12	TRBV5-1	TRBJ2-3	many
CASSLGDINQPQHF	14	TRBV5-6	TRBJ1-5	many
CASRFWDRGVGGEAFF	16	TRBV12-3/TRBV12-4	TRBJ1-1	many
CASSELFGEAEAFF	14	TRBV6-1	TRBJ1-1	many
CASSAGTEHTEAFF	14	TRBV9	TRBJ1-1	NA
CASSFNAPETQYF	13	TRBV13	TRBJ2-5	many
CASSQAEDEDTQYF	14	TRBV4-1	TRBJ2-3	many
CASSVGGAYNEKFF	14	TRBV4-1	TRBJ2-1	once
CASSLGQQEAQYF	13	TRBV13	TRBJ2-5	NA
CASSLVPGGEGNEQFF	16	TRBV7-9	TRBJ2-1	NA
CASSPTGSPHNEQFF	15	TRBV12-3/TRBV12-4	TRBJ2-1	few
CARTKESAGAAYEQYF	16	TRBV5-3	TRBJ2-7	NA
CASSPTLTAREPPYF	15	TRBV7-9	TRBJ2-5	NA
CASRPAVSYNEQFF	14	TRBV11-2	TRBJ2-1	many
CASSPTDRTGWGEPQYF	17	TRBV28	TRBJ2-5	NA
CASSQEGQPTDTQYF	15	TRBV3-1	TRBJ2-3	NA
CASSLESGLNTGELFF	16	TRBV7-6	TRBJ2-2	many
CASSLLRYTGELFF	14	TRBV7-3	TRBJ2-2	few
CASSPTENSGELFF	14	TRBV5-4	TRBJ2-2	few
CASSQDGGMRANALTF	16	TRBV3-1	TRBJ2-6	NA
CASRAVAGRTEAFF	14	TRBV6-2/TRBV6-3	TRBJ1-1	few
CASSINGGPTEAFF	14	TRBV19	TRBJ1-1	many
CASSVVGVSGANVLTF	16	TRBV27	TRBJ2-6	many
CASSPWGRGTGELFF	15	TRBV28	TRBJ2-2	many
CAISDAGGEQIF	12	TRBV10-3	TRBJ2-1	NA
CASSFGNDEQYF	12	TRBV5-4	TRBJ2-3	many
CASSDGFLGVEQYF	14	TRBV4-3	TRBJ2-7	few
CASTTVGGGELFF	13	TRBV27	TRBJ2-2	few
CAWNVGAGGLFGNIQYF	17	TRBV30	TRBJ2-4	few
CSVDDSDSGNTIYF	14	TRBV29-1	TRBJ1-3	many
CASSMSWTAYADTQYF	16	TRBV19	TRBJ2-3	NA
CASSLWGDRETEAFF	15	TRBV27	TRBJ1-1	many
CASSPTGRRGELFF	14	TRBV11-2	TRBJ2-2	NA
CASSLAFGGGDTQYF	15	TRBV7-2	TRBJ2-3	many
CASSFGSVDTGELFF	15	TRBV27	TRBJ2-2	NA
CASTVGSRSSGELFF	15	TRBV19	TRBJ2-2	many
CASSAGQGSGEQYF	14	TRBV6-2/TRBV6-3	TRBJ2-7	few
CASNTGVGIVGPQHF	15	TRBV12-3/TRBV12-4	TRBJ1-5	many
CASSLPPGPSTDTQYF	16	TRBV7-9	TRBJ2-3	many
CASSSDDSYSNQPQHF	16	TRBV28	TRBJ1-5	many
CASSLSAGGGSYNEQFF	17	TRBV27	TRBJ2-1	few
CASSYPGQYEQYF	13	TRBV6-2/TRBV6-3	TRBJ2-7	few
CASSSPRTGVERLFF	15	TRBV14	TRBJ1-4	NA
CASGLGAGLWQPQHF	15	TRBV11-2	TRBJ1-5	NA
CASSLLTGDTDTQYF	15	TRBV5-1	TRBJ2-3	many